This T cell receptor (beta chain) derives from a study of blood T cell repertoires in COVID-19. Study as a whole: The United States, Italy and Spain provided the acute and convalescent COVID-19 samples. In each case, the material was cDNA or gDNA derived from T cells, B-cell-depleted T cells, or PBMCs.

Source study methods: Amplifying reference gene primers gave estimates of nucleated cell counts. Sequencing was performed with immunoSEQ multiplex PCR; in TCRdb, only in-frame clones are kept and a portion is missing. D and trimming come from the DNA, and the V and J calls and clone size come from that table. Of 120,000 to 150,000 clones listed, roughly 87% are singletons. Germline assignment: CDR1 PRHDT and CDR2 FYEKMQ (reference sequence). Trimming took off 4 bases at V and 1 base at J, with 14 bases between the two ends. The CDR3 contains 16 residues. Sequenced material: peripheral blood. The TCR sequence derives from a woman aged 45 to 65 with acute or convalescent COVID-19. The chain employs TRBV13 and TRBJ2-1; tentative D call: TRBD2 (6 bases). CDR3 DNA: TGTGCCAGCAGCTCCGGGGGACTTACTTCCTACAATGAGCAGTTCTTC. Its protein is CASSSGGLTSYNEQFF.